This T cell receptor beta chain was recorded in a study of blood T cell repertoires in COVID-19. The wider study: The study drew acute and convalescent COVID-19 samples from the United States, Italy and Spain.

Under the authors' procedure: Estimated nucleated cell counts came from reference gene primer amplification. Sequencing used immunoSEQ multiplex PCR; TCRdb keeps in-frame clones, though not all of them. That table gives V, J and clone size, and the DNA gave D and trimming. The sample includes some 400,000 clones, 81% of them seen just once. This CDR3 contains 15 residues. Germline V CDR1 and CDR2: MGHRA, YSYEKL. V dropped 0 bases and J dropped 4 bases, with 11 bases sitting between them. The receptor comes from a human donor with acute or convalescent COVID-19. The donor label of this sample is uncertain. This chain uses TRBV4-1 with TRBJ2-3, with D perhaps TRBD2 (5 bases). Sequences were obtained from peripheral blood. The CDR3 nucleotides read TGCGCCAGCAGCCAAGATCGCCAGCGGTCAGATACGCAGTATTTT. The encoded protein is CASSQDRQRSDTQYF.